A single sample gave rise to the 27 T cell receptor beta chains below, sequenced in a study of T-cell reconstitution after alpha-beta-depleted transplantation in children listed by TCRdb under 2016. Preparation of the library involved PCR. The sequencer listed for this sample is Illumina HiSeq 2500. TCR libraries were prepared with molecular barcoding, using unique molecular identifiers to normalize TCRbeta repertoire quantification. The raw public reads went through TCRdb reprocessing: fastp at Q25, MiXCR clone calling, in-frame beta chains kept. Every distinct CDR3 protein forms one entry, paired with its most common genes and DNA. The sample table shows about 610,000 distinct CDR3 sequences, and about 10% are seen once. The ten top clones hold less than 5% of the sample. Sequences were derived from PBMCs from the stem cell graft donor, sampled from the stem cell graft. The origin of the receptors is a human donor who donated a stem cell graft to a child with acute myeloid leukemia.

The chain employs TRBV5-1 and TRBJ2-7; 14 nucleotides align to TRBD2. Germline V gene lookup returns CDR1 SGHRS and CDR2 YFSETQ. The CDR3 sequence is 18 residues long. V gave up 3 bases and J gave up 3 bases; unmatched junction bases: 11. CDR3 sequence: CASSSLVGGTSGSYEQYF. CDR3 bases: TGCGCCAGCAGCTCCCTCGTCGGGGGGACTAGCGGGAGCTACGAGCAGTACTTC.

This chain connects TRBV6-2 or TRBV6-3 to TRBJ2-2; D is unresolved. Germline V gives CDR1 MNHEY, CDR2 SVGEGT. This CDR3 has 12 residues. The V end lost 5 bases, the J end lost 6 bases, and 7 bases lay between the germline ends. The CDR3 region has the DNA TGTGCCAGCAGTCGGTATTCCGGGGAGCTGTTTTTT. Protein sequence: CASSRYSGELFF.

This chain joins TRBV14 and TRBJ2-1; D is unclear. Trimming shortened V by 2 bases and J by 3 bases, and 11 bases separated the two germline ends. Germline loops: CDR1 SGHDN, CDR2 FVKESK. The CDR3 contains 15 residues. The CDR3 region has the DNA TGTGCCAGCAGCCAATCCCCTCTCTACTACAATGAGCAGTTCTTC. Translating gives CASSQSPLYYNEQFF. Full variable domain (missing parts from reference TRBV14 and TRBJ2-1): EAGVTQFPSHSVIEKGQTVTLRCDPISGHDNLYWYRRVMGKEIKFLLHFVKESKQDESGMPNNRFLAERTGGTYSTLKVQPAELEDSGVYFCASSQSPLYYNEQFFGPGTRLTVL.

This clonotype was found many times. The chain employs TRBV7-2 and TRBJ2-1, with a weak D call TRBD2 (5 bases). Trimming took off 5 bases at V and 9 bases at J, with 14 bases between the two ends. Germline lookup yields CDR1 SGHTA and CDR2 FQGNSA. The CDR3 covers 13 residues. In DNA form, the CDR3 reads TGTGCCAGCAGCCGGGATGTATCGGGTGAGCAGTTCTTC. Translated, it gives CASSRDVSGEQFF.

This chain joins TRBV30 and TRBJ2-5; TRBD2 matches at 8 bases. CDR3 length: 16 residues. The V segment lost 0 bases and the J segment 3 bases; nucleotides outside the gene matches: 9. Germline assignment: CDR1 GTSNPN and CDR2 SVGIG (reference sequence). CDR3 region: CAWSVPGAGGKETQYF. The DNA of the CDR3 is TGTGCCTGGAGTGTACCAGGGGCGGGAGGAAAAGAGACCCAGTACTTC.

CDR3 amino acids: CSASWGEFNGMGHEQYF. The CDR3 coding sequence is TGCAGTGCTAGTTGGGGGGAATTCAACGGGATGGGGCACGAGCAGTACTTC. The genes are TRBV20-1 and TRBJ2-7; maybe TRBD2 (6 bases). The germline V and J ends were trimmed by 3 bases and 5 bases, with 26 bases remaining between them. The germline CDR1 and CDR2 sequences are DFQATT and SNEGSKA (reference sequence). The CDR3 sequence is 17 residues long.

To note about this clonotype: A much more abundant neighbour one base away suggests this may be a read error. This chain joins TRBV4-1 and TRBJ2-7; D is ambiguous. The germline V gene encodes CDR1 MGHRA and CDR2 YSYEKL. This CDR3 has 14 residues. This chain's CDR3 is CGSSQDPFYYEQYF. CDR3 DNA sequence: TGCGGCAGCAGCCAAGACCCCTTCTACTACGAGCAGTACTTC.

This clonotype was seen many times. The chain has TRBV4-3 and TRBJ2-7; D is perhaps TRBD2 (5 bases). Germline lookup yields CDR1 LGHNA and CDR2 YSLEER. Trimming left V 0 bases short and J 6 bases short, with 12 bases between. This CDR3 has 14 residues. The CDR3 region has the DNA TGCGCCAGCAGCCAAGATCGAGGGATCGGCGAGCAGTACTTC. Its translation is CASSQDRGIGEQYF.

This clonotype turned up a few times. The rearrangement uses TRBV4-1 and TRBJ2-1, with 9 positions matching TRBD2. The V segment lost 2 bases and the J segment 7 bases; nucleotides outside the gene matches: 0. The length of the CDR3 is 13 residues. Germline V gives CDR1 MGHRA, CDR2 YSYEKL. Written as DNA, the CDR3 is TGCGCCAGCAGCCAAACTAGCGGGAATGAGCAGTTCTTC. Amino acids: CASSQTSGNEQFF.

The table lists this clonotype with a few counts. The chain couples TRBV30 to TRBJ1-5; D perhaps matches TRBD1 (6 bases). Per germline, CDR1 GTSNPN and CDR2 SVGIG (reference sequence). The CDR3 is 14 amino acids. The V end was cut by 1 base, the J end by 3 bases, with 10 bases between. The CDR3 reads CAWSEGGPNQPQHF. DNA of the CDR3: TGTGCCTGGAGTGAGGGGGGACCCAATCAGCCCCAGCATTTT.

For the CDR3, the DNA is TGTGCCAGCAGTGAGGGGGGCAGTCTTATAGCCAAAAACATTCAGTACTTC. Translation: CASSEGGSLIAKNIQYF. The rearrangement joins TRBV25-1 to TRBJ2-4; D possibly matches TRBD1 or TRBD2 (6 bases each). From germline, CDR1 is MGHDK and CDR2 SYGVNS. V shed 3 bases and J shed 0 bases, with 15 bases lying between them. CDR3 length: 17 residues. The full variable domain, in which reference TRBV25-1 and TRBJ2-4 provide the parts outside the CDR3, is EADIYQTPRYLVIGTGKKITLECSQTMGHDKMYWYQQDPGMELHLIHYSYGVNSTEKGDLSSESTVSRIRTEHFPLTLESARPSHTSQYLCASSEGGSLIAKNIQYFGAGTRLSVL.

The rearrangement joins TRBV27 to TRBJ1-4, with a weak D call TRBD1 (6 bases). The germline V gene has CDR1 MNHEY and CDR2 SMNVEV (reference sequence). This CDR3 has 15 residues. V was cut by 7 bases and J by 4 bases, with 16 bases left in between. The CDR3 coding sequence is TGTGCCAGCAAGGACAGCCGCCTATTTAATGAAAAACTGTTTTTT. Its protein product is CASKDSRLFNEKLFF. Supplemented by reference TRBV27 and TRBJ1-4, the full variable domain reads EAQVTQNPRYLITVTGKKLTVTCSQNMNHEYMSWYRQDPGLGLRQIYYSMNVEVTDKGDVPEGYKVSRKEKRNFPLILESPSPNQTSLYFCASKDSRLFNEKLFFGSGTQLSVL.

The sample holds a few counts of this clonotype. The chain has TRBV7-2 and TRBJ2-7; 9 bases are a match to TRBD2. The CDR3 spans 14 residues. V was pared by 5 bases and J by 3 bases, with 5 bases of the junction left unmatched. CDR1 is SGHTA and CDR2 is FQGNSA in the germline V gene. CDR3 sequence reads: CASSTSSGDYEQYF. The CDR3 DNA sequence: TGTGCCAGCAGCACCTCTAGCGGGGACTACGAGCAGTACTTC.

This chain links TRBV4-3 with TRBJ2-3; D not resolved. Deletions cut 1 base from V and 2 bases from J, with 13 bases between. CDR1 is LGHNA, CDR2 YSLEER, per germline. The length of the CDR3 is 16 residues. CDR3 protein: CASSQVVHVATDTQYF. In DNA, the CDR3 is TGCGCCAGCAGCCAAGTAGTACACGTAGCCACAGATACGCAGTATTTT.

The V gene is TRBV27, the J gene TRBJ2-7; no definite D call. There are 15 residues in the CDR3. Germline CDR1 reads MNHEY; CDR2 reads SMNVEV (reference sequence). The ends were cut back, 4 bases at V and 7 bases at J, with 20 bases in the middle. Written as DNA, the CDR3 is TGTGCCAGCAGTTCACAGACTGTGGCGCGATCGGAGCAGTACTTC. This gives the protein CASSSQTVARSEQYF.

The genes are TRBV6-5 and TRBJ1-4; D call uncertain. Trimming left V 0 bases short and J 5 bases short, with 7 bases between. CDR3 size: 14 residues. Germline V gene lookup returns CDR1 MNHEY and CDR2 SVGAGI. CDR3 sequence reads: CASSYSGRNEKLFF. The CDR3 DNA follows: TGTGCCAGCAGTTACTCGGGCAGGAATGAAAAACTGTTTTTT.

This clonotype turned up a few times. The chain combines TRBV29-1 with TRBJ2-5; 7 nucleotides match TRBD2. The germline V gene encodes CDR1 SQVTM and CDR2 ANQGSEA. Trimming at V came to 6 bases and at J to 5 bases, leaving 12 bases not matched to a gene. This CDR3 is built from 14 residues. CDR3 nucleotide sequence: TGCAGCGTGAATGACGGGGGAGGGTCTGAGACCCAGTACTTC. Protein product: CSVNDGGGSETQYF.

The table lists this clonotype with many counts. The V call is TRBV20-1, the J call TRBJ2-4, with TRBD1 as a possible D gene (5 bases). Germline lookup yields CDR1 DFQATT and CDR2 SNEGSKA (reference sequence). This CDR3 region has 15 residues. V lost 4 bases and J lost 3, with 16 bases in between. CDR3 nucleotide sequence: TGCAGTGCTAAGAAGGTCGGCAGGGACAAAAACATTCAGTACTTC. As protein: CSAKKVGRDKNIQYF.

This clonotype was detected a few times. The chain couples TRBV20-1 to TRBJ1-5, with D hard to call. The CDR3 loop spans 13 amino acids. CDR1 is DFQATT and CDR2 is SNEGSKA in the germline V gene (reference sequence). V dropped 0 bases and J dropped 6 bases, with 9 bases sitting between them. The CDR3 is CSARDLEGQPQHF. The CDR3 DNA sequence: TGCAGTGCTAGAGATCTAGAGGGTCAGCCCCAGCATTTT.

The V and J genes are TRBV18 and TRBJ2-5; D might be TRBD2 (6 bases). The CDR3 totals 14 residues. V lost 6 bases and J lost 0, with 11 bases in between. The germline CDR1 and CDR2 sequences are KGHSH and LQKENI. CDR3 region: CASSLRGYQETQYF. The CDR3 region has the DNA TGTGCCAGCTCCCTTCGGGGGTACCAAGAGACCCAGTACTTC.

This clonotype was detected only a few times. CDR3: CASSVGGFPYEQYF. In DNA form, the CDR3 reads TGTGCCAGCAGCGTAGGAGGGTTCCCCTACGAGCAGTACTTC. The gene calls are TRBV9 and TRBJ2-7, with D perhaps matching TRBD2 (5 bases). Looked up from germline, CDR1 is SGDLS and CDR2 is YYNGEE. The CDR3 has 14 residues. V shed 0 bases and J shed 2 bases, with 9 bases lying between them.

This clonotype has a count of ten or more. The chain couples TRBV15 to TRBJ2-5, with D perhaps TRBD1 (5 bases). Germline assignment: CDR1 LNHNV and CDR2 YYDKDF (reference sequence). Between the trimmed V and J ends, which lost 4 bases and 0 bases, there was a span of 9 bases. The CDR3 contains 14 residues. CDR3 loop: CATSTNRNQETQYF. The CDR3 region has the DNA TGTGCCACCAGCACAAACAGGAACCAAGAGACCCAGTACTTC.

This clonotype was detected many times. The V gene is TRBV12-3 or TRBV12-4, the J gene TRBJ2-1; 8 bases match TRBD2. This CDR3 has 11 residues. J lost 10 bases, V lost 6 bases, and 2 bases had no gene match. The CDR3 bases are TGTGCCAGCAGCCCGGGAGGGGAGCAGTTCTTC. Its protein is CASSPGGEQFF.

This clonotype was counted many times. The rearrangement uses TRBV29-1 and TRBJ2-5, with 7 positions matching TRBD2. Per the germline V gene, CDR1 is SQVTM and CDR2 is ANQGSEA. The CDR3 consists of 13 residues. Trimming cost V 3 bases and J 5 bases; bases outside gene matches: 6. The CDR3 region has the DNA TGCAGCGTTGATCGGACTAGTGGGGAGACCCAGTACTTC. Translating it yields CSVDRTSGETQYF.

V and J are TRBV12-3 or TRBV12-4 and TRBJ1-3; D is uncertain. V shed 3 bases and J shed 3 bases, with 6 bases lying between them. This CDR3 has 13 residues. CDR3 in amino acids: CASSFNGGNTIYF. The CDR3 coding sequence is TGTGCCAGCAGTTTTAATGGTGGAAACACCATATATTTT.

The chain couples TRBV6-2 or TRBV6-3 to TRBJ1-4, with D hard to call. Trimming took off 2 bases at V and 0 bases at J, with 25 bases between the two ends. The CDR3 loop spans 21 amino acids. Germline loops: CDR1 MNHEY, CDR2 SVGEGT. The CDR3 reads CASSYEGLADQRRATNEKLFF. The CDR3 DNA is TGTGCCAGCAGTTACGAGGGATTAGCGGATCAGAGAAGAGCAACTAATGAAAAACTGTTTTTT.

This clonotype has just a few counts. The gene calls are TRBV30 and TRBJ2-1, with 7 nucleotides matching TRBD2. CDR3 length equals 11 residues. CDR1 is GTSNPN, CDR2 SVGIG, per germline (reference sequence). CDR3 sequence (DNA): TGTGCGCAGCGGGACTACAATGAGCAGTTCTTC. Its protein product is CAQRDYNEQFF. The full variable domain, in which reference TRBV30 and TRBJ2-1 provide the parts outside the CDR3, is SQTIHQWPATLVQPVGSPLSLECTVEGTSNPNLYWYRQAAGRGLQLLFYSVGIGQISSEVPQNLSASRPQDRQFILSSKKLLLSDSGFYLCAQRDYNEQFFGPGTRLTVL.